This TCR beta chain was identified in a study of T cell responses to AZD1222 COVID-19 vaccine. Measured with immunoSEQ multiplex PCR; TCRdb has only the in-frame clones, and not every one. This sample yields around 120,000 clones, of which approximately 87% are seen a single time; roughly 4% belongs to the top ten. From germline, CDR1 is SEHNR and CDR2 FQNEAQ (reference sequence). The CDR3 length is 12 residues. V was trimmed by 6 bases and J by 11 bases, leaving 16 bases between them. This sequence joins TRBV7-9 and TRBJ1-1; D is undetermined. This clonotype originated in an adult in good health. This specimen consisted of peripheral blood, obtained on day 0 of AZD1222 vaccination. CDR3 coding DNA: TGTGCCAGCAGTTCAATAAGCCTAGAGGCTTTCTTT. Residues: CASSSISLEAFF.